Sequencing of this T cell receptor (beta chain) was carried out in a study of CXCR3-negative and CXCR3-positive naive CD8 T cells. The TRB libraries of cDNA were built by UMI-labeled 5' RACE. One entry per CDR3 protein, without DNA, is what TCRdb gives after re-calling the 5' RACE reads. The sample shows approximately 6,500 distinct CDR3 sequences, and approximately 1.8% sits with its ten largest clones. This clonotype is deemed medium-sized by its frequency. Per germline, CDR1 SGHTA and CDR2 FQGNSA. This CDR3 has 12 amino acids. Input material: naive CXCR3- CD8+ T cells from blood. The subset was: CD45RO-CCR7+CD27+CD95- naive CD8+ T cells lacking CXCR3 (TNR3-). This clonotype was obtained from a human donor in good health. Some clones in this sample may be carry-over from other donors' samples. V gene TRBV7-2 combines with J gene TRBJ2-7; as DNA is missing, the TRBD1 call by TCRdb cannot be tested. The CDR3 region is CASSFPGYEQYF.